These 5 T cell receptor beta chains were sequenced from one sample in a study of yellow fever vaccine responses in identical twins. TCRdb re-called the RT-PCR reads with MiXCR, one entry per CDR3 protein. The sample has approximately 33,000 distinct CDR3 sequences; 50% to 65% are singletons. Source: T cells from blood (PBMCs), unsorted or a sorted subset (not recorded which), taken before or after yellow fever vaccination (not recorded which). These receptors were obtained from a woman aged 18-29 years who received the yellow fever vaccine.

The chain is built from TRBV3-1 and TRBJ2-1; TRBD1 is a possible D gene (6 bases). V was shortened by 4 bases and J by 14 bases, with 18 bases between the two germline ends. Germline V gene lookup returns CDR1 LGHDT and CDR2 YNNKEL (reference sequence). The CDR3 length is 13 residues. The chain's CDR3 is CASSRIGQTQEFF. CDR3 nucleotides: TGTGCCAGCAGCCGGATTGGACAGACTCAAGAGTTCTTC.

This chain joins TRBV19 and TRBJ1-1; D gene unclear. V lost 9 bases and J 4 bases, leaving 15 bases between the germline ends. This CDR3 is 13 amino acids long. From germline, CDR1 is LNHDA and CDR2 SQIVND (reference sequence). The CDR3 sequence is CASREVRATEAFF. The CDR3 region has the DNA TGTGCCAGCCGAGAAGTACGGGCCACTGAAGCTTTCTTT.

J is TRBJ2-3 and V is TRBV11-3; D perhaps matches TRBD2 (6 bases). Germline CDR1 SGHNT, CDR2 YENEEA. CDR3 length: 15 residues. The V end was cut by 2 bases, the J end by 6 bases, with 15 bases between. CDR3 sequence: CASSLWRGSDDTQYF. The CDR3 region has the DNA TGTGCCAGCAGCTTATGGAGGGGTAGTGACGATACGCAGTATTTT.

The gene calls are TRBV12-5 and TRBJ2-3, with 7 bases fitting TRBD2. V gave up 4 bases and J gave up 0 bases; unmatched junction bases: 7. Germline lookup yields CDR1 LGHNT and CDR2 FRNRAP. The CDR3 is made up of 16 amino acids. CDR3 in amino acids: CASGWSGGSSTDTQYF. CDR3 bases: TGTGCTAGTGGTTGGTCGGGGGGTTCTAGCACAGATACGCAGTATTTT.

The rearrangement links TRBV7-9 to TRBJ1-1; perhaps TRBD1 as D (6 bases). There are 14 residues in the CDR3. The germline CDR1 and CDR2 sequences are SEHNR and FQNEAQ (reference sequence). V was trimmed by 3 bases and J by 5 bases, leaving 13 bases between them. The CDR3 nucleotides read TGTGCCAGCAGCTTTGCCCAGGGACAAACTGAAGCTTTCTTT. It specifies CASSFAQGQTEAFF.